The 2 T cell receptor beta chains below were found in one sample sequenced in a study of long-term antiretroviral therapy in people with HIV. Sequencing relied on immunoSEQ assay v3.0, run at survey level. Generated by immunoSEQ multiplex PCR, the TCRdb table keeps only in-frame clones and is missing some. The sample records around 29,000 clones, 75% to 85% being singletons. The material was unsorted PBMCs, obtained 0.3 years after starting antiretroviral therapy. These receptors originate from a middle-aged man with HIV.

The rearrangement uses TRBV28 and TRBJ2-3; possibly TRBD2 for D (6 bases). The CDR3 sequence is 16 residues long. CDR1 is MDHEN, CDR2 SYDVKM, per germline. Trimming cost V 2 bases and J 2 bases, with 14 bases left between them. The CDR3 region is CASSLGVAALTDTQYF. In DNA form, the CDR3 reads TGTGCCAGCAGTTTAGGGGTAGCGGCCCTCACAGATACGCAGTATTTT. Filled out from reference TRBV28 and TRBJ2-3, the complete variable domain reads DVKVTQSSRYLVKRTGEKVFLECVQDMDHENMFWYRQDPGLGLRLIYFSYDVKMKEKGDIPEGYSVSREKKERFSLILESASTNQTSMYLCASSLGVAALTDTQYFGPGTRLTVL.

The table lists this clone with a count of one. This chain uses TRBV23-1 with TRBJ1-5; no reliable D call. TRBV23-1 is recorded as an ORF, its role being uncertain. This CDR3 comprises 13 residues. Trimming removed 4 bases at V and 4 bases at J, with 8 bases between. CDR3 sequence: CASSPSRNQPQHF. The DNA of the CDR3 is TGCGCCAGCAGTCCCTCGAGGAATCAGCCCCAGCATTTT.